The T cell receptor beta chain under discussion was sequenced for a study of blood T cells in healthy people across ages. The CDR3 contains 14 residues. Germline values: CDR1 SEHNR, CDR2 FQNEAQ (reference sequence). As for this clonotype: One end of the junction fails to match germline, which may point to a read error.

Combining a sample-barcoded 5' primer with a J-beta primer mix, a second PCR ran for roughly 7 to 11 cycles. TCRdb analysed the 5' RACE reads with MiXCR anew, one entry per CDR3 protein. This table has fewer than 1 million distinct CDR3 sequences, approximately 44% appearing once. Samples had at least 6 million PBMCs isolated from them. The specimen sequenced was blood. The TCR sequence derives from a man between 60 and 70 years old in good health. The chain carries TRBV7-9 and TRBJ1-1; TRBD1 agrees at 8 bases. In DNA, the CDR3 is TGTGTCAGCAGCTGGCAGGGGGCGTATACTGAAGCTTTCTTT. Protein sequence: CVSSWQGAYTEAFF.